Described below is a single T cell receptor beta chain sequence and its context. What this receptor recognizes is not known. No much larger clonotype is one base removed from it; base qualities were not supplied. Moderately to severely active disease, a Clinical Activity Score of at least 3, a NOSPECS grade of at least 4, and a duration under 3 months were present in ophthalmopathy patients. The study excluded patients with uncontrolled infections, other autoimmune diseases, pregnancy or lactation. Clinical symptoms, serum thyroxine and TRAb, thyroid ultrasound, and orbital computed tomography formed the basis for the diagnoses. Ficoll-Paque density gradient centrifugation was used to isolate PBMCs from 8.5 to 10 ml of fresh peripheral blood. Total RNA was extracted using Trizol reagent, and RNA quality was assessed on an Agilent 2100 Bioanalyzer. These data belong to a study of T cells in Graves' hyperthyroidism and ophthalmopathy (dated by TCRdb to about 2019). Context from the whole study: Peripheral blood samples were taken at initial diagnosis, before any treatment was given. TCR Vbeta CDR3 sequencing of roughly 140 peripheral blood samples (approximately 44 ophthalmopathy, about 80 hyperthyroidism and roughly 17 progressor patients) is reported in the paper. In about six Graves' hyperthyroidism patients, the study also compared T-cell repertoires from thyroid tissue with T-cell repertoires from blood. Prospective prediction of ophthalmopathy was tested in an independent validation cohort consisting of 18 to 20 hyperthyroidism patients and some 16 patients who later progressed to ophthalmopathy. For training and testing, the 100 or so patients in the discovery cohort were randomly divided in a 7:3 ratio. To identify TCR V-J signatures that set the groups apart, the researchers used a discovery cohort of approximately 98 patients, made up of some 41 with Graves' ophthalmopathy and about 60 with stable Graves' hyperthyroidism. After blood sampling, hyperthyroidism patients were treated with methimazole at a starting dose of 30 mg daily, and ophthalmopathy patients were treated with high-dose intravenous methylprednisolone.

TCR beta CDR3 regions were amplified from RNA transcripts. For the first round of RT-PCR on the TCR CDR3, the HTBI primer set was used together with the Qiagen OneStep RT-PCR kit. The libraries were constructed in a second round of multiplex PCR and then size-selected and purified. Libraries were sequenced paired-end with 100 bp reads on an Illumina HiSeq2000. The published analysis was carried out like this. SOAPnuke was used to process the raw data, throwing out any read that contained adapters or uncalled bases, had a mean Phred below 15, or lacked an exact constant-primer or identifier match. COPE v1.2.5 was used to merge the high-quality paired reads, and each unique nucleotide sequence was defined as a clonotype. Clonotypes were aligned to IMGT TRBV, TRBD and TRBJ reference segments using MiTCR v1.1. The analysis was restricted to V-J combinations with a frequency above 0.0001, which together covered roughly 99% of the repertoires. The TCS score was defined as F50 (clonal expansion) divided by E x V (chaos), with BLOSUM62-based TCRdist calculated between CDR3 peptides within each V-J. Welch's t-statistics and random forest reduced 500 to 550 V-J features to 13, which were used in a naive Bayes classifier (R e1071). The public reads were reprocessed in TCRdb via fastp at Q25 and MiXCR, keeping in-frame beta chains. Under each unique CDR3 protein, matching rows form one entry showing the most common genes and DNA. TCRdb's processing, not the authors', yielded these V and J calls. The sample table contains about 640,000 distinct CDR3 sequences; only one count was recorded for about 14% of them. The ten largest clones add up to about 12% of the sample.

The germline V gene encodes CDR1 DFQATT and CDR2 SNEGSKA (reference sequence). From cysteine to phenylalanine, the CDR3 is 15 amino acids long. Only the CDR3 DNA is retained, 45 bases long and in frame from the first base. V is trimmed back by 2 bases and J by 7 bases, and the junction contains 8 bases that no gene match accounts for. Study-wide findings and limitations: Most expanded thyroid clonotypes (frequency above 0.001) were also detected in blood, suggesting blood repertoires may reflect thyroid immune responses. In validation, the model predicted progression to ophthalmopathy with 60% to 71% sensitivity and approximately 72% specificity, a median of roughly seven months before onset. No statistical method was used to set the sample size in advance, and investigators knew the group allocation. A 13 V-J signature model separated ophthalmopathy from stable hyperthyroidism, with nearly 90% sensitivity and 81.08% specificity in cross-validation and 80%/75% in testing.

This chain is built from TRBV20-1 and TRBJ1-5, and 10 bases in between align with TRBD1. Sequencing was performed on blood. This clonotype was sampled from a woman aged 50 to 65 with Graves' ophthalmopathy. The bases read TGCAGTGCTAGACACCCCCGGACAGGGGGGCAGCCCCAGCATTTT. This is translated as CSARHPRTGGQPQHF.